This T cell receptor beta chain emerged from a study of OX40 agonist ivuxolimab in advanced cancers. Study at large: At 0.01 to 10 mg/kg, ivuxolimab was administered intravenously to patients every 2 weeks. Study observations and caveats: Some nonresponders likewise displayed low normalized T-cell clonal expansion. Clonal expansion by week 6 occurred in CD4+ and CD8+ blood T cells (at 0.1 to 3.0 mg/kg).

Sequencing used immunoSEQ multiplex PCR; TCRdb keeps in-frame clones, though not all of them. The table includes 30,000 to 40,000 clones, roughly 80% detected once. Points on this clone: Its specificity is not known.

From germline, CDR1 is MNHEY and CDR2 SVGAGI. The CDR3 runs 14 residues. With 6 bases clipped from V and 5 bases from J, the junction kept 10 bases outside the gene matches. This TCR was recovered from an adult with an advanced solid tumor such as melanoma, head and neck, liver or kidney cancer. J is TRBJ2-7 and V is TRBV6-5, with 7 bases lining up with TRBD1. Sequences were derived from CD4+ or CD8+ T cells sorted from blood, sampled in a trial of the OX40 agonist ivuxolimab. CDR3 sequence: CASSGTVYLDEQYF. CDR3 nucleotide sequence: TGTGCCAGCAGCGGGACAGTCTACCTGGACGAGCAGTACTTC.